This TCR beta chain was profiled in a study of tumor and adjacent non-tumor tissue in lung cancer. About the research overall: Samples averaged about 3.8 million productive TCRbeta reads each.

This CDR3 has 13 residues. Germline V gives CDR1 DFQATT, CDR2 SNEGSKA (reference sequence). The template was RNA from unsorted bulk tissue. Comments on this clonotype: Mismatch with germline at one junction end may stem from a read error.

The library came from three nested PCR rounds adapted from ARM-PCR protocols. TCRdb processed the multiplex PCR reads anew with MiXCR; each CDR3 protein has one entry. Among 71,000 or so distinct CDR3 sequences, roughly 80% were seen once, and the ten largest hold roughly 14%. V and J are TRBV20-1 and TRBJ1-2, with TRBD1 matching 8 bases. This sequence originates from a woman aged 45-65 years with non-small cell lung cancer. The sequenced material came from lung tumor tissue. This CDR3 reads CSASDRALGGYRF. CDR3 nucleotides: TGCAGTGCTTCGGACAGGGCCTTAGGCGGCTACAGATTC.